What follows is one T cell receptor (beta chain) and its context. The antigen is unknown. Amplification used 60 Vbeta primers and 13 Jbeta primers. The repertoire was sequenced with immunoSEQ multiplex PCR; TCRdb's copy has only in-frame clones and lacks some. The table lists 150,000 to 200,000 clones, approximately 71% of them singletons. The sample belongs to a study of cytomegalovirus exposure and HLA in healthy donors. Study-wide results and limits: Researchers catalogued about 150 TCR beta chains as cytomegalovirus-associated. Later work showed greater clonal expansion in HLA-associated TCR beta chains than in equally common others. On later analysis, the bulk of CMV-associated TCR beta chains appeared to be HLA-restricted. The study had only CMV serostatus as immune exposure information.

The CDR3 is made up of 14 amino acids. Germline loops: CDR1 SGHNT, CDR2 YYREEE (reference sequence). V dropped 4 bases and J dropped 11 bases, with 18 bases sitting between them. The genes are TRBV5-4 and TRBJ1-4; possible D gene TRBD1, 5 bases. Sample: PBMCs. This receptor was taken from a woman under 30 in good health and CMV-seropositive. The CDR3: CASSPDRPALKLFF. The CDR3 DNA follows: TGTGCCAGCAGCCCTGACAGACCTGCCTTGAAACTGTTTTTT.